One T cell receptor beta chain is described in this entry. The data stem from a study of blood T cell repertoires in COVID-19. Study-level information: The United States, Italy and Spain provided the acute and convalescent COVID-19 samples.

The CDR3 consists of 14 residues. Germline CDR1 SNHLY, CDR2 FYNNEI. The V end was cut by 5 bases, the J end by 3 bases, with 10 bases between. The authors' processing: Amplification of reference gene primers was used by the study to estimate nucleated cell counts. The repertoire was sequenced with immunoSEQ multiplex PCR; TCRdb's copy has only in-frame clones and lacks some. The V and J calls and clone size are taken from that table; D and trimming were inferred from the DNA. The sample holds just over 20,000 clones; over 75% are singletons and the top ten take 3.8%. This clonotype was sampled from a man aged 50-59 years with active COVID-19. The sample was peripheral blood. This chain uses TRBV2 with TRBJ1-4; no clear D gene. The CDR3, as DNA: TGTGCCAGCAGTTTTGGCGGTTCTAATGAAAAACTGTTTTTT. This codes for CASSFGGSNEKLFF.